This T cell receptor beta chain was captured by sequencing in a study of blood T cell repertoires in COVID-19. Study-level background: Both acute and convalescent COVID-19 samples were obtained from the United States, Italy and Spain.

This clone was observed once. The participants were between about 18 and 90 years old and came from roughly 25 US areas. Recovery among Cohort 3 donors was established by two negative PCRs, clearance, or symptom resolution. In germline, CDR1 is LGHNA, CDR2 YSLEER. V was cut by 3 bases and J by 3 bases, with 9 bases left in between. The CDR3 extends over 13 amino acids. Measured with immunoSEQ multiplex PCR; TCRdb has only the in-frame clones, and not every one. The profile covers more than 250,000 clones, with around nine tenths appearing a single time and over 2.5% taken by the ten largest. Input material: PBMCs or T cells enriched from blood (not recorded which). The chain recombines TRBV4-3 with TRBJ2-7; no firm D call. The TCR comes from a woman under 30 who had recovered from COVID-19. In nucleotides, the CDR3 is TGCGCCAGCAGCCACGAGCTCTTCTACGAGCAGTACTTC. Translated: CASSHELFYEQYF.